The rows below give T cell receptor beta chains drawn from one sample of a study of T cell responses to AZD1222 COVID-19 vaccine. Clones were read by immunoSEQ multiplex PCR, and TCRdb kept only the in-frame ones, dropping some. In the table there are 160,000 or so clones, 90% of which are singletons. The source material was peripheral blood, sampled 28 days after the second AZD1222 dose. Receptor source: an adult who received the AZD1222 COVID-19 vaccine. The CDR3 runs from the conserved cysteine through the conserved F or W. D genes are given only for firm matches. Size is stated for part of the rows, as once, few or many counts, or as a class when the clone is expanded.

d_call	v_call	cdr3_length	clone_size	j_call	cdr3_nt	cdr3_aa
NA	TRBV12-3/TRBV12-4	11	NA	TRBJ2-4	TGTGCCAGCAGTTTGAGTGACATTCAGTACTTC	CASSLSDIQYF
TRBD1	TRBV18	14	NA	TRBJ1-1	TGTGCCAGCTCACGGCAGGGGGAGAACACTGAAGCTTTCTTT	CASSRQGENTEAFF
TRBD1	TRBV6-5	14	NA	TRBJ1-2	TGTGCCAGCAGTACCTCGGACAGGTTCTATGGCTACACCTTC	CASSTSDRFYGYTF
NA	TRBV11-1	15	NA	TRBJ1-4	TGTGCCAGCAGCTTAGGCCCCGGAGGGCGTGAAAAACTGTTTTTT	CASSLGPGGREKLFF
TRBD2	TRBV12-3/TRBV12-4	12	few	TRBJ2-7	TGTGCCAGCAGCCGGCTAGCGGGCGAGCAGTACTTC	CASSRLAGEQYF
TRBD2	TRBV19	18	NA	TRBJ2-1	TGTGCCAGTAGTCCGGGACTAGCGGGAGGGGGGGCCTACAATGAGCAGTTCTTC	CASSPGLAGGGAYNEQFF
NA	TRBV18	13	NA	TRBJ2-7	TGTGCCAGCTCACAAGGCGGCTCCTACGAGCAGTACTTC	CASSQGGSYEQYF
NA	TRBV5-4	14	NA	TRBJ1-2	TGTGCCAGCAGCTTGGCCAGCGCTAACTATGGCTACACCTTC	CASSLASANYGYTF
NA	TRBV4-1	15	NA	TRBJ1-6	TGCGCCAGCAGCCCTTCCCAGGGCCAACCGGCACCCCTCCACTTT	CASSPSQGQPAPLHF
NA	TRBV4-2	16	NA	TRBJ2-1	TGTGCCAGCAGCCAAGAAGGAGCGGGCTCCTACAATGAGCAGTTCTTC	CASSQEGAGSYNEQFF
NA	TRBV19	13	once	TRBJ1-1	TGTGCCAGTGGGTCGACAGGGAACACTGAAGCTTTCTTT	CASGSTGNTEAFF
TRBD1	TRBV3-1/TRBV3-2	16	NA	TRBJ1-2	TGTGCCAGCAGCCAAGCGGTGGGACAGGGTAACTATGGCTACACCTTC	CASSQAVGQGNYGYTF
NA	TRBV30	13	NA	TRBJ2-1	TGTGCCTGGAGTGTTGGGACGATCAATGAGCAGTTCTTC	CAWSVGTINEQFF
NA	TRBV7-2	15	NA	TRBJ1-4	TGTGCCAGCAGCTTAGTGGCAGGGGCTGGTGAAAAACTGTTTTTT	CASSLVAGAGEKLFF
TRBD2	TRBV5-1	13	NA	TRBJ2-7	TGCGCCAGCAGCTCCGGGGGGTCCTACGAGCAGTACTTC	CASSSGGSYEQYF
NA	TRBV18	13	NA	TRBJ1-1	TGTGCCAGCTCCATGAATAGAGACACTGAAGCTTTCTTT	CASSMNRDTEAFF
NA	TRBV4-1	15	NA	TRBJ1-1	TGCGCCAGCAGCCAAAGTCCCCGGGCCCCAGGGCAAGCTTTCTTT	CASSQSPRAPGQAFF
NA	TRBV28	15	NA	TRBJ2-5	TGTGCCAGCAGTGGGCTGGGAACCACCCAAGAGACCCAGTACTTC	CASSGLGTTQETQYF
NA	TRBV27	14	NA	TRBJ1-1	TGTGCCAGCAGTCCCTTCGAGGCCTCAGCTGAAGCTTTCTTT	CASSPFEASAEAFF
NA	TRBV19	15	NA	TRBJ1-4	TGTGCCAGTAACGGCCGGCCTGCAACTAATGAAAAACTGTTTTTT	CASNGRPATNEKLFF
TRBD2	TRBV11-1	13	NA	TRBJ2-1	TGTGCCAGCCGTGGACTAGCGGAGAATGAGCAGTTCTTC	CASRGLAENEQFF
NA	TRBV15	14	NA	TRBJ2-3	TGTGCCACCAGCAGGCAGACTGAGCAAGATACGCAGTATTTT	CATSRQTEQDTQYF
NA	TRBV28	15	NA	TRBJ1-5	TGTGCCAGCAGTTCCACTGGAAATAGCAATCAGCCCCAGCATTTT	CASSSTGNSNQPQHF
NA	TRBV25-1	13	NA	TRBJ2-5	TGTGCCACCCTCAGGGGGGCTCAAGAGACCCAGTACTTC	CATLRGAQETQYF
NA	TRBV4-1	13	NA	TRBJ1-2	TGCGCCAGCAGCCAAGAGCGCATCTATGGCTACACCTTC	CASSQERIYGYTF
TRBD1	TRBV11-2	16	NA	TRBJ1-2	TGTGCCAGCAGCACCGTACGACAGGGAGGTACAGGTGGCTACACCTTC	CASSTVRQGGTGGYTF
NA	TRBV6-2/TRBV6-3	15	NA	TRBJ2-1	TGTGCCAGCAGTGAGACTAGATTCCGCACCAATGAGCAGTTCTTC	CASSETRFRTNEQFF